This T cell receptor beta chain came from a study of blood T cell repertoires in COVID-19. Whole-study context: Samples representing acute and convalescent COVID-19 were sourced from the United States, Italy and Spain. T cells, B-cell-depleted T cells, or PBMCs provided the cDNA or gDNA that served as material.

Germline loops: CDR1 SQVTM, CDR2 ANQGSEA. This CDR3 has 13 amino acids. Original handling: Reference gene primer amplification gave estimated nucleated cell counts. Clones were sequenced by immunoSEQ multiplex PCR, and TCRdb holds only the in-frame ones, with some missing. D and trimming were read from the DNA, whereas the V and J calls and clone size are those reported in that table. The table records about 84,000 clones, around 88% of them present only once. Of note for this clone: One junction end disagrees with the germline gene, perhaps due to a read error.

The clonotype comes from a man older than 75 with active or convalescent COVID-19. The gene calls are TRBV29-1 and TRBJ1-4, with unresolved D. What was sequenced was peripheral blood. This CDR3 reads CSVEAGADEKLFF. The CDR3 bases are TGCAGCGTGGAAGCGGGTGCTGATGAAAAACTGTTTTTT.